Following are 15 T cell receptor beta chains from one sample sequenced in a study of T cells in localized non-small cell lung cancer. The table came from immunoSEQ multiplex PCR; TCRdb's copy has only in-frame clones and leaves some out. Of under 50,000 clones in the sample, approximately 86% are singletons; the top ten hold around 2.5%. The input for sequencing was PBMCs, taken before any cancer treatment. These receptors all come from a man between 40 and 69 years old with stage II lung adenocarcinoma.

This rearrangement joins TRBV4-1 to TRBJ2-3; D remains ambiguous. Germline CDR1 reads MGHRA; CDR2 reads YSYEKL. V was trimmed by 1 base and J by 2 bases, leaving 10 bases between them. CDR3 size: 15 residues. The CDR3 coding sequence is TGCGCCAGCAGCCAAGCTTACAGACCCACAGATACGCAGTATTTT. It encodes CASSQAYRPTDTQYF.

The J gene is TRBJ2-2, the V gene TRBV9; 11 bases line up with TRBD2. Per the germline V gene, CDR1 is SGDLS and CDR2 is YYNGEE. The V gene end was trimmed by 3 bases and the J gene end by 5 bases; junction bases not matched to a gene: 6. CDR3 length equals 16 residues. The CDR3 DNA sequence: TGTGCCAGCAGCGATACTAGCGGGGGAAGGACCGGGGAGCTGTTTTTT. It translates to CASSDTSGGRTGELFF.

The chain uses TRBV2 and TRBJ2-5; 7 bases fit TRBD2. V shed 0 bases, J shed 6 bases, and the junction held 1 base outside the gene matches. CDR3 size: 13 residues. Germline V gene lookup returns CDR1 SNHLY and CDR2 FYNNEI. In DNA form, the CDR3 reads TGTGCCAGCAGTGAAGCGGGAGGGAAGACCCAGTACTTC. Its protein product is CASSEAGGKTQYF.

V gene TRBV6-4 combines with J gene TRBJ2-1, with 10 bases matching TRBD2. The V and J ends lost 4 bases and 9 bases, in that order; junction bases with no gene match: 6. Per the germline V gene, CDR1 is MRHNA and CDR2 is SNTAGT. CDR3 length equals 14 residues. CDR3 nucleotides: TGTGCCAGCAGTGTTGAGCGGGGGGGCGGTGAGCAGTTCTTC. It is translated as CASSVERGGGEQFF.

In its sample, this clone was seen once. The chain employs TRBV28 and TRBJ2-7, with TRBD1 identical over 7 bases. The CDR3 totals 13 residues. CDR1 MDHEN and CDR2 SYDVKM come from the germline V gene. With V trimmed by 6 bases and J by 2 bases, 4 bases remained unmatched. CDR3 DNA: TGTGCCAGCAGGGGGACAGACGCCTACGAGCAGTACGTC. The encoded protein is CASRGTDAYEQYV.

This sequence joins TRBV4-2 and TRBJ2-3; TRBD2 matches at 7 bases. CDR1 and CDR2 from the germline V gene are LGHNA and YNFKEQ. The junction had 8 bases not matched to a gene; V was cut back by 6 bases and J by 5 bases. The CDR3 sequence is 14 residues long. CDR3 in amino acids: CASSNGGIGDTQYF. The CDR3 region has the DNA TGTGCCAGCAGTAACGGGGGGATTGGAGATACGCAGTATTTT.

The chain uses TRBV6-5 and TRBJ1-1; a weak D match, TRBD1 (6 bases). The CDR3 is 15 residues long. CDR1 and CDR2 from the germline V gene are MNHEY and SVGAGI. V was shortened by 0 bases and J by 7 bases, with 15 bases between the two germline ends. This CDR3 is CASSYSWGEGGEAFF. The CDR3 DNA sequence: TGTGCCAGCAGTTACTCGTGGGGAGAAGGGGGTGAAGCTTTCTTT.

The genes are TRBV5-6 and TRBJ2-7; tentatively, D is TRBD1 (6 bases). The CDR3 consists of 13 residues. V was clipped by 1 base and J by 11 bases, with 16 bases between them. The germline V gene encodes CDR1 SGHDT and CDR2 YYEEEE. The CDR3 loop is CASSLSRGSKKYV. CDR3 DNA: TGTGCCAGCAGCTTGAGCAGGGGTAGTAAGAAGTACGTC.

The chain joins TRBV5-8 to TRBJ2-2; the D is unclear. The V gene lost 0 bases and the J gene lost 6 bases, with 6 bases spanning the gap. Germline assignment: CDR1 SGHTS and CDR2 YDEGEE. The CDR3 consists of 13 residues. DNA for the CDR3: TGTGCCAGCAGCTTGGGGATTCCCGGGGAGCTGTTTTTT. Translating it yields CASSLGIPGELFF.

This clone has just a few counts. CDR3 amino acids: CASSIRGSWDANTGELFF. The CDR3 nucleotides are TGTGCCAGTAGTATTAGGGGTAGTTGGGACGCGAACACCGGGGAGCTGTTTTTT. J is TRBJ2-2 and V is TRBV19, with D perhaps TRBD1 or TRBD2 (5 bases each). The V end was cut by 3 bases, the J end by 0 bases, with 17 bases between. The germline gives CDR1 LNHDA, CDR2 SQIVND (reference sequence). The CDR3 runs 18 residues.

The chain has TRBV9 and TRBJ2-3, with TRBD1 matching 9 bases. The CDR3 spans 15 residues. Per the germline V gene, CDR1 is SGDLS and CDR2 is YYNGEE. V shed 2 bases and J 5 bases; nucleotides not matched to a gene: 6. Here the CDR3 reads CASSVAGTGIDTQYF. The CDR3 nucleotides are TGTGCCAGCAGCGTCGCCGGGACAGGGATAGATACGCAGTATTTT.

J is TRBJ2-1 and V is TRBV6-1, with 12 bases lining up with TRBD1. The CDR3 consists of 15 residues. Unmatched junction bases numbered 9, after V lost 6 bases and J lost 9 bases. Germline V CDR1 and CDR2: MNHNS, SASEGT. DNA for the CDR3: TGTGCCAGCAGGTGGAGGGGACAGGGGGCCAGTGAGCAGTTCTTC. Its translation is CASRWRGQGASEQFF.

The chain links TRBV6-1 to TRBJ2-7; 9 positions match TRBD1. The length of the CDR3 is 13 residues. V was pared by 5 bases and J by 6 bases, with 5 bases of the junction left unmatched. CDR1 MNHNS and CDR2 SASEGT come from the germline V gene. CDR3 coding DNA: TGTGCCAGCAGTTCGGGGACAGGGCGCGAGCAGTACTTC. Its protein product is CASSSGTGREQYF.

V gene TRBV10-3 combines with J gene TRBJ1-2; the D gene is possibly TRBD1 (6 bases). The V and J ends lost 0 bases and 6 bases respectively, with 14 bases between them. Germline assignment: CDR1 ENHRY and CDR2 SYGVKD. This CDR3 region has 15 residues. Here the CDR3 reads CAISESNDRRDGYTF. Written as DNA, the CDR3 is TGTGCCATCAGTGAGTCGAATGACAGGCGGGATGGCTACACCTTC.

The V call is TRBV5-1, the J call TRBJ1-3, with 7 bases aligning to TRBD1. CDR1 and CDR2 from the germline V gene are SGHRS and YFSETQ. The CDR3 length is 14 residues. V was clipped by 3 bases and J by 2 bases; unmatched bases: 2. The CDR3 DNA follows: TGCGCCAGCAGCTGGGACAGCCCTGGAAACACCATATATTTT. It codes for CASSWDSPGNTIYF.